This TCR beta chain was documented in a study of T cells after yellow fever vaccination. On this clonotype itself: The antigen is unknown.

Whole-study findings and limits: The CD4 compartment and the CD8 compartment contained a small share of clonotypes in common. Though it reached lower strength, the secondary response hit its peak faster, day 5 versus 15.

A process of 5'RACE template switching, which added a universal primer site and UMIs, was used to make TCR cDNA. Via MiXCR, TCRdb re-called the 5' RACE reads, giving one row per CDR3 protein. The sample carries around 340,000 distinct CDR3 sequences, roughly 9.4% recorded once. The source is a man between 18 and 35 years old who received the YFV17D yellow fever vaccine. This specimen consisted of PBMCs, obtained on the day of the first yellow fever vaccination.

The CDR3 loop is CASSQDPRTSGGKETQYF. In nucleotides, the CDR3 is TGTGCCAGCAGCCAAGACCCAAGGACTAGCGGGGGGAAAGAGACCCAGTACTTC. The J gene is TRBJ2-5, the V gene TRBV3-1; 14 positions match TRBD2. Losses at the gene ends were 0 bases for V and 3 bases for J; bases not matched to a gene: 6. CDR1 LGHDT and CDR2 YNNKEL come from the germline V gene (reference sequence). This CDR3 is built from 18 residues.